What follows is one T cell receptor beta chain and its context. CDR1 LNHDA and CDR2 SQIVND come from the germline V gene (reference sequence). The length of the CDR3 is 14 residues. The V gene end was trimmed by 4 bases and the J gene end by 5 bases; junction bases not matched to a gene: 5. Measured with immunoSEQ multiplex PCR; TCRdb has only the in-frame clones, and not every one. The table shows under 250,000 clones, with over 70% occurring only once. The sample originates from a study of blood T cell repertoires in COVID-19. On the study more broadly: The cDNA or gDNA used as material had been derived from T cells, B-cell-depleted T cells, or PBMCs.

Sequenced input: peripheral blood. The TCR was taken from a woman aged 70-85 years with acute or convalescent COVID-19. The genes are TRBV19 and TRBJ1-2; 9 bases fit TRBD1. The CDR3 region has the DNA TGTGCCAGTAGTACCGGGACAGGGACTTATGGCTACACCTTC. Its protein product is CASSTGTGTYGYTF. The full variable domain, its missing parts supplied by reference TRBV19 and TRBJ1-2, is DGGITQSPKYLFRKEGQNVTLSCEQNLNHDAMYWYRQDPGQGLRLIYYSQIVNDFQKGDIAEGYSVSREKKESFPLTVTSAQKNPTAFYLCASSTGTGTYGYTFGSGTRLTVV.